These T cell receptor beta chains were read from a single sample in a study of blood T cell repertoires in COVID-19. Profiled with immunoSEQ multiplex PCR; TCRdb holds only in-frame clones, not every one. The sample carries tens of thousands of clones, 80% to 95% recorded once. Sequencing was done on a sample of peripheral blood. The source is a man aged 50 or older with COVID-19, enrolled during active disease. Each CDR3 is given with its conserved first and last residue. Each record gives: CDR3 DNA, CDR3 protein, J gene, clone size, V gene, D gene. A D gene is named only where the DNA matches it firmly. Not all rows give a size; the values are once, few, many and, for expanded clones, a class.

TGCAGCGCACCGGGACTAGCGGGAGAAACAGATACGCAGTATTTT	CSAPGLAGETDTQYF	TRBJ2-3	-	TRBV29-1	TRBD2
TGTGCCAGCAGCTCAACCTTAAATAGCGGTAGGTTCTTC	CASSSTLNSGRFF	TRBJ2-1	-	TRBV5-6	-
TGTGCCAGCAGCTTAAATTTGAACAATCCGAACTATGGCTACACCTTC	CASSLNLNNPNYGYTF	TRBJ1-2	-	TRBV7-8	-
TGTGCCAGCAGCATGTTACGCGGGAGGGCCTTTGAGCAGTACTTC	CASSMLRGRAFEQYF	TRBJ2-7	once	TRBV11-2	TRBD2
TGTGCCAGCAGCCCTAGTTTGAGCGGGAGGGTTGTTGGAACAGATACGCAGTATTTT	CASSPSLSGRVVGTDTQYF	TRBJ2-3	-	TRBV7-8	TRBD2
TGTGCCAGCAGCCAAGATCTCGGGCTAGCCTTCCAGACCCAGTACTTC	CASSQDLGLAFQTQYF	TRBJ2-5	-	TRBV14	-
TGTGCCACCAGCAGAGGGTGGAACAGGGGAAGCGAGACCCAGTACTTC	CATSRGWNRGSETQYF	TRBJ2-5	once	TRBV15	TRBD1
TGTGCCAGCAGCCTTGAACTAGGCCCTTCCTACGAGCAGTACTTC	CASSLELGPSYEQYF	TRBJ2-7	-	TRBV7-6	-
TGTGCCAGTAGTATATTGGTGCGGGAGGGCCGTACTAATACGCAGTATTTT	CASSILVREGRTNTQYF	TRBJ2-3	-	TRBV19	TRBD2
TGTGCCACCAGTGGGCAGGGCAATCAGCCCCAGCATTTT	CATSGQGNQPQHF	TRBJ1-5	-	TRBV24-1	-
TGTGCCAGCAGCAAAGCGGGGGGGACTAGCGGTTACGAGCAGTACTTC	CASSKAGGTSGYEQYF	TRBJ2-7	-	TRBV21-1	-
TGTGCCAGCAGCCCCGGCGAGTTTGCAGGTGAGCAGTTCTTC	CASSPGEFAGEQFF	TRBJ2-1	-	TRBV7-9	-
TGTGCCAGCTCACCCGGACGGGAACCCTATGGCTACACCTTC	CASSPGREPYGYTF	TRBJ1-2	-	TRBV18	-
TGTGCCAGTAGGTCGGTCTCGGGACAGGGGGCTAGGAATGAGCAGTTCTTC	CASRSVSGQGARNEQFF	TRBJ2-1	-	TRBV19	TRBD1
TGTGCCAGCAGGTTTCTCAGGGGGCGGAAGACCGGGGAGCTGTTTTTT	CASRFLRGRKTGELFF	TRBJ2-2	-	TRBV11-2	TRBD1
TGTGCCAGCTCACCTACCATCCACCCGGGACAGGGGGCAGGTACTGAAGCTTTCTTT	CASSPTIHPGQGAGTEAFF	TRBJ1-1	-	TRBV18	TRBD1
TGTGCCAGCAGTCCCGGACAGAACTATGGCTACACCTTC	CASSPGQNYGYTF	TRBJ1-2	-	TRBV6-6	-
TGTGCCAGCAGCATAGACAGGGGAACTGAAGCTTTCTTT	CASSIDRGTEAFF	TRBJ1-1	-	TRBV2	TRBD1
TGCGCCAGCAGCTTGGGGGGACAGGGATACTATGGCTACACCTTC	CASSLGGQGYYGYTF	TRBJ1-2	-	TRBV5-1	TRBD1
TGTGCCAGCAGTTACCCCACAGGAGGCGGGGGCTATGGCTACACCTTC	CASSYPTGGGGYGYTF	TRBJ1-2	-	TRBV6-6	-